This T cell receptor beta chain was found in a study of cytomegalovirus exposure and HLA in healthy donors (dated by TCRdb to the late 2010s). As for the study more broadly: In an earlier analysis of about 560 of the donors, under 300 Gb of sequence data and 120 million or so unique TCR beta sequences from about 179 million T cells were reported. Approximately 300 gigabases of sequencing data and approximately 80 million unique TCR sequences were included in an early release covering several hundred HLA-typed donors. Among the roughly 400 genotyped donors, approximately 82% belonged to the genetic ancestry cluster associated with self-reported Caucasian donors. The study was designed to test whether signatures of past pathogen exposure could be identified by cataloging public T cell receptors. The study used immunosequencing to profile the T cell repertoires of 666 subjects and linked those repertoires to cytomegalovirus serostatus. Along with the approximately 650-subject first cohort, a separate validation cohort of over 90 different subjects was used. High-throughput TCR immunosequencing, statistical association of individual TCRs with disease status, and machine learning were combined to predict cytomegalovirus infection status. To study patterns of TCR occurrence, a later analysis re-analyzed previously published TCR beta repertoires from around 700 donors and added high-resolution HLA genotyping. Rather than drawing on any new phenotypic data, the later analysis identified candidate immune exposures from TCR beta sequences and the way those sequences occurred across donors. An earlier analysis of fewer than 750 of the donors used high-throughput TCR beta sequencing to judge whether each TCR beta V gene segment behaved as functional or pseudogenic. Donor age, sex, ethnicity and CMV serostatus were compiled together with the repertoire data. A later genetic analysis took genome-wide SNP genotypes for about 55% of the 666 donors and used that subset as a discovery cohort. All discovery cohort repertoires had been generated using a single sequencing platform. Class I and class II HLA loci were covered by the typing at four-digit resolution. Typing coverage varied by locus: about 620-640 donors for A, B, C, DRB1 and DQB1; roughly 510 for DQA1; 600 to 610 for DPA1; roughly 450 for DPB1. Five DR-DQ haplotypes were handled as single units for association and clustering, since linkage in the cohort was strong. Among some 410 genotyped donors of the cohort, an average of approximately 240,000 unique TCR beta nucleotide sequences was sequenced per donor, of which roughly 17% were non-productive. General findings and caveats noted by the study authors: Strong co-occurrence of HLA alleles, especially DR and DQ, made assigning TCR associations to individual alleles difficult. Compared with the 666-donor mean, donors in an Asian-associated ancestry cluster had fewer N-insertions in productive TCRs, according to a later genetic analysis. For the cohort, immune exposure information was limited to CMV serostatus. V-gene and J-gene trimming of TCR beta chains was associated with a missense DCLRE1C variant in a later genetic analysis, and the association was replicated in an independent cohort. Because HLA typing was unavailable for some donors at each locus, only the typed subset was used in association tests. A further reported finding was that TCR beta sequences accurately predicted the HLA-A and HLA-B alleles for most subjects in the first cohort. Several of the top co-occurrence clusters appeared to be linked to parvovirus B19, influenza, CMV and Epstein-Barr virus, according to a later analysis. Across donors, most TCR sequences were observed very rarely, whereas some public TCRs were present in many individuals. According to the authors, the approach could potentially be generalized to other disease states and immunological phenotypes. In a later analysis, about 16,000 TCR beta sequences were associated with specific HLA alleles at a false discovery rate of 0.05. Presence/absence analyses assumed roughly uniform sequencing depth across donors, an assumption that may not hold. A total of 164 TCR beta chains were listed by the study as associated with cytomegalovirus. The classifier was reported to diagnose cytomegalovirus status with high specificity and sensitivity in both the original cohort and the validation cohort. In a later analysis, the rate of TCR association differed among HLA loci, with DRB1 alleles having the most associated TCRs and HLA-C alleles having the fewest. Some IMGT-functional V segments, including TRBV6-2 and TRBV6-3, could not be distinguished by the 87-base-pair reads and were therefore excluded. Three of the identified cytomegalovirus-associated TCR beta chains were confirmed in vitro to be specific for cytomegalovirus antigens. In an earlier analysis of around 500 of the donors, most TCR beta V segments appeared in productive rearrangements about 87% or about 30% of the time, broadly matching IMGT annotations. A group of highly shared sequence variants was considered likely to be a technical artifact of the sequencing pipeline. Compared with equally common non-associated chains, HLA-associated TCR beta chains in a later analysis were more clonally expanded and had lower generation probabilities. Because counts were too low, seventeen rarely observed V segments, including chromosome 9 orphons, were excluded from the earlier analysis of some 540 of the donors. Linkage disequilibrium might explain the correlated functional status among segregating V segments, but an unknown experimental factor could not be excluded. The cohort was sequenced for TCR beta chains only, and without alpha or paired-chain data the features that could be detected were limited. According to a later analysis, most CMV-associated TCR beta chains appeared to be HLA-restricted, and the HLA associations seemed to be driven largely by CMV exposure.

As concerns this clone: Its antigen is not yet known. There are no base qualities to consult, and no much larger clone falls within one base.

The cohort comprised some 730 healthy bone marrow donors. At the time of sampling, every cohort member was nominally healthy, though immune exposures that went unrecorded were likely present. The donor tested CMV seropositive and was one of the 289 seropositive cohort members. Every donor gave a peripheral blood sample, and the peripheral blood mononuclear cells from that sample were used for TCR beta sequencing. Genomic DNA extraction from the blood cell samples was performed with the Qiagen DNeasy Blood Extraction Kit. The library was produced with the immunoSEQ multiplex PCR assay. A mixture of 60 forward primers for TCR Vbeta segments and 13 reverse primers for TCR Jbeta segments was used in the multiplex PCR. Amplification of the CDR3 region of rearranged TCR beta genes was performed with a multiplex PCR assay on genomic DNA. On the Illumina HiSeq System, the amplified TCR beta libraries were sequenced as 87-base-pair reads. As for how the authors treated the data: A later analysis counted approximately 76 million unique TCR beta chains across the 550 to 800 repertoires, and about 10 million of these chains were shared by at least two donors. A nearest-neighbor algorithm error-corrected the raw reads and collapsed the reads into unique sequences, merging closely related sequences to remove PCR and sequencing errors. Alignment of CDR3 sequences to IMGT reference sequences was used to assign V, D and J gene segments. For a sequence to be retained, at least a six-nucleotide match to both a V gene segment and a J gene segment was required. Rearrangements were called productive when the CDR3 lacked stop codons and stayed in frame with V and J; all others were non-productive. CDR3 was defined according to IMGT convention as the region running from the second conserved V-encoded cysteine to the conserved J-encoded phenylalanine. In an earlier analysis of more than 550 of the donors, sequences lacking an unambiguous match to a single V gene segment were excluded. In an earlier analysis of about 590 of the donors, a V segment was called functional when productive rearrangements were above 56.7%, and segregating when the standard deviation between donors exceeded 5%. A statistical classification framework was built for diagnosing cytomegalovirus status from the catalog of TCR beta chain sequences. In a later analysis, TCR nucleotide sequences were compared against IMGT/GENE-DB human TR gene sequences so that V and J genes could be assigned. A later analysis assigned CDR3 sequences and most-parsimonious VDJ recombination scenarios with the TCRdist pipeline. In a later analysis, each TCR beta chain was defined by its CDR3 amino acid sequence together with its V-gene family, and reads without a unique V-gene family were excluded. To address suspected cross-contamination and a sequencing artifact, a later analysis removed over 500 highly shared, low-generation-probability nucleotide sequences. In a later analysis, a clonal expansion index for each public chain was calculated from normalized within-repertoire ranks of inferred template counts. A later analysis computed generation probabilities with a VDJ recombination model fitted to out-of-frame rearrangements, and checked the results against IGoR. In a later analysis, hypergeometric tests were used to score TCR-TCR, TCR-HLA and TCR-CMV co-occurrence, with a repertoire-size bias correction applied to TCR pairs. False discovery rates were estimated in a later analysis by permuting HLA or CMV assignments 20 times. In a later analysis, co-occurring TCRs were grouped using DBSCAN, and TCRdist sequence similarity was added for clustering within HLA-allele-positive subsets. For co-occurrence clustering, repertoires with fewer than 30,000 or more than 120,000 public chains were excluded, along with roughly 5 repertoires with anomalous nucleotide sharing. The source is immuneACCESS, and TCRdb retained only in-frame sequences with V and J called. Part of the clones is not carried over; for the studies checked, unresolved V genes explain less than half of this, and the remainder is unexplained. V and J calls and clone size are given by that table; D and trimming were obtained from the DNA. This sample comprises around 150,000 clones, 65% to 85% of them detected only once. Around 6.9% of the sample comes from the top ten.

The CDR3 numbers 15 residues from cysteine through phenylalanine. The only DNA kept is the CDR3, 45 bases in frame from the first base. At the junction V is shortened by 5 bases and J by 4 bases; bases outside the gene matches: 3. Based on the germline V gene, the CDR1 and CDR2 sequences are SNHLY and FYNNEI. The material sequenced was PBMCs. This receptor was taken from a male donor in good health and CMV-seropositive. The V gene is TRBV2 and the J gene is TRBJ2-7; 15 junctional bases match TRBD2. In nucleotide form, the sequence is TGTGCCAGCAGTACCGGGACTAGCGGGAGGTACGAGCAGTACTTC. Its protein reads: CASSTGTSGRYEQYF.